The following is a TCR beta chain sequence with its context. This clone was observed once. Its antigen has not been determined. Nothing much larger sits one base from this clone, and base qualities are not available. The data derive from a study of radiation and T cells in renal cell carcinoma (dated by TCRdb to 2020 to 2022). Regarding the complete study: The samples were drawn from a clinical trial, where primary renal cell carcinomas were treated with 15 Gy of stereotactic body radiation therapy and then removed by nephrectomy 4 weeks afterward. A total of 53 samples underwent TCR beta sequencing, made up of 25 or so tumors and about 27 peripheral blood samples. In the approximately 57 samples combined, fewer than 5 million unique CDR3 nucleotide sequences were found, encoding roughly 2,500,000 unique CDR3 amino acid sequences. What the research found in general, with its limitations: Because the trial had a single-armed design, the trial could not examine how radiation dose or scheduling affected the TCR repertoire. In blood, the top tumor clonotypes increased from baseline to 2 weeks after radiation and then shrank by 4 weeks, which suggests a temporary expansion of tumor-resident clones. No pretreatment tumor biopsies were available, so the baseline intratumoral presence of clonotypes could not be determined. Tracking of blood repertoire dynamics stopped at three to five weeks after treatment, with no follow-up past that point.

According to the study, the label for this sample's time point signals: blood 2 weeks post-SBRT. Sample treatment or condition, as interpreted from the label and publication: 15 Gy SBRT to primary tumor, nephrectomy 4 weeks later. To track tumor-enriched clonotypes, serial peripheral blood was sampled from radiation-treated patients at baseline and at 2 weeks and 4 weeks after SBRT. All patients had renal cell carcinoma with clear cell pathology. The QIAamp DNA Blood Mini Kit (Qiagen) was used to prepare genomic DNA for TCR sequencing. Samples were included in the analyses only if all quality control checks were passed. TCR beta libraries were generated from genomic DNA with the immunoSEQ kit, following the manufacturer's recommendations. To prepare the libraries, a first multiplex PCR with proprietary primers was run, followed by a second PCR that added unique barcodes, and a bead cleanup was done after each round. Each sample batch included a kit-provided positive control reaction and a negative control reaction. The final libraries were assessed on an Agilent 4200 TapeStation D1000 ScreenTape, pooled by volume, and quantified by qPCR. Sequencing ran on an Illumina NextSeq500 with a MidOutput 150-cycle cartridge, using 156 Read1 and 15 Index1 cycles with kit custom primers. The pooled library was loaded at roughly 0.98 pM with a roughly 20% PhiX control spike-in. For the original study's pipeline: Vendor-processed data were analyzed in R, with a clonotype defined as all T cells sharing the same CDR3 nucleotide sequence. In the clone abundance analyses, frequencies were normalized to the 10,000 most abundant clones in each sample. Public T cell clones, which averaged fewer than five per sample, were excluded before analysis. A difference in abundance of at least 32-fold between compartments was used to define tumor-enriched and baseline blood-enriched clonotypes. A beta-binomial differential abundance model was used to identify clonotypes that were expanded or contracted between blood time points. Tumor-blood repertoire similarity was measured with the Baroni-Urbani and Buser coefficient, and groups were compared using two-tailed Wilcoxon tests in R. Here the immuneACCESS table is served through TCRdb, limited to in-frame sequences with V and J called. Missing clones are a known gap in these copies; in checked studies unresolved V genes cover under half, and the rest lacks a known reason. That table is the source of V, J and clone size, and D and trimming were worked out from the DNA. Across this sample there are tens of thousands of clones, with 80% to 90% seen only once. The ten largest clones represent approximately 22% of the sample.

Per the germline V gene (reference sequence), GTSNPN is the CDR1 and SVGIG is the CDR2. V is pared back by 6 bases and J by 1 base, with 9 bases lying between the germline termini. From cysteine to phenylalanine, the CDR3 is 12 amino acids long. Solely the CDR3 DNA is kept, with 36 bases framed from the first base. This chain is built from TRBV30 and TRBJ2-5, with the D gene call left open. This sample comprised blood, obtained from a patient whose treatment included radiotherapy and nephrectomy. The receptor's source is a woman between 50 and 59 years old with renal cell carcinoma. The base sequence is TGTGCCTGCACAGTGGCCCAAGAGACCCAGTACTTC. Translation gives CACTVAQETQYF.